The 26 T cell receptor beta chains presented below share a single source sample, sequenced in a study of T cell changes during pregnancy in multiple sclerosis. Clones were sequenced by immunoSEQ multiplex PCR, and TCRdb holds only the in-frame ones, with some missing. The repertoire holds tens of thousands of clones, with roughly 88% as singletons. The material sequenced was peripheral blood, taken in the first trimester of pregnancy. Every receptor here comes from a female donor in good health, enrolled as a control in a pregnancy study.

The chain employs TRBV6-1 and TRBJ2-5; 11 nucleotides match TRBD2. Germline V lookup: CDR1 MNHNS, CDR2 SASEGT. With V trimmed by 4 bases and J by 3 bases, 13 bases remained unmatched. The CDR3 consists of 18 residues. In DNA, the CDR3 is TGTGCCAGCAGTGGGTCCTATTCCGGGACTAGCGGTGAAGAGACCCAGTACTTC. It codes for CASSGSYSGTSGEETQYF.

This chain connects TRBV6-6 to TRBJ2-7; 7 nucleotides match TRBD1. The germline gives CDR1 MNHNY, CDR2 SVGAGI (reference sequence). The V gene end was trimmed by 5 bases and the J gene end by 5 bases; junction bases not matched to a gene: 9. This CDR3 comprises 14 residues. The CDR3 reads CASSPKTGSHEQYF. The DNA of the CDR3 is TGTGCCAGCAGTCCGAAGACAGGGTCCCACGAGCAGTACTTC.

This chain links TRBV11-2 with TRBJ2-5; D is unclear. Looked up from germline, CDR1 is SGHAT and CDR2 is FQNNGV. The germline V and J ends were trimmed by 8 bases and 2 bases, with 12 bases remaining between them. The CDR3 contains 13 residues. The CDR3 loop reads CASRPLVQETQYF. For the CDR3, the DNA is TGTGCCAGCCGACCGCTAGTTCAAGAGACCCAGTACTTC.

The V call is TRBV9, the J call TRBJ2-5, with D tentatively TRBD1 (5 bases). Germline CDR1 and CDR2: SGDLS and YYNGEE. The V end lost 0 bases, the J end lost 5 bases, and 11 bases lay between the germline ends. The CDR3 totals 14 residues. The CDR3 sequence is CASSVDQGGETQYF. As DNA, the CDR3 is TGTGCCAGCAGCGTAGATCAGGGTGGGGAGACCCAGTACTTC.

The J gene is TRBJ2-1, the V gene TRBV7-9; no clear D. The CDR3 length is 13 residues. Germline values: CDR1 SEHNR, CDR2 FQNEAQ (reference sequence). The ends were cut back, 5 bases at V and 4 bases at J, with 9 bases in the middle. The CDR3 sequence is CASSTTSYNEQFF. The CDR3 DNA sequence: TGTGCCAGCAGCACGACTTCATACAATGAGCAGTTCTTC.

The J gene is TRBJ1-5, the V gene TRBV6-5; 8 bases agree with TRBD1. Germline CDR1 and CDR2: MNHEY and SVGAGI. With V trimmed by 6 bases and J by 6 bases, 4 bases remained unmatched. The CDR3 extends over 13 amino acids. The CDR3 loop is CASRQGASQPQHF. The CDR3, as DNA: TGTGCCAGCAGGCAGGGGGCAAGTCAGCCCCAGCATTTT.

This clone was detected a few times. The rearrangement links TRBV6-4 to TRBJ2-3, with no clear D. Germline V gene sequence: CDR1 MRHNA, CDR2 SNTAGT. Between the trimmed V and J ends, which lost 3 bases and 2 bases, there was a span of 12 bases. The CDR3 covers 15 residues. The CDR3 DNA sequence: TGTGCCAGCAGTGAAAACAGTGGTGACACAGATACGCAGTATTTT. Its translation: CASSENSGDTDTQYF.

The chain combines TRBV7-9 with TRBJ2-7, with D possibly matching TRBD2 (5 bases). Germline V gene sequence: CDR1 SEHNR, CDR2 FQNEAQ (reference sequence). This CDR3 region has 14 residues. The ends were cut back, 7 bases at V and 2 bases at J, with 15 bases in the middle. CDR3 sequence (DNA): TGTGCCAGCACCTGGGGAGAGATGGCCTACGAGCAGTACTTC. The encoded protein is CASTWGEMAYEQYF.

The chain carries TRBV5-1 and TRBJ2-3; TRBD1 aligns across 9 bases. This CDR3 region has 16 residues. V lost 1 base, J lost 1 base, and 4 bases stayed unmatched. CDR1 SGHRS and CDR2 YFSETQ come from the germline V gene. Here the CDR3 reads CASSLPRTGGTDTQYF. CDR3 DNA: TGCGCCAGCAGCTTGCCTAGGACAGGGGGCACAGATACGCAGTATTTT.

The chain uses TRBV27 and TRBJ2-6, with D perhaps TRBD2 (5 bases). The CDR3 has 13 amino acids. V lost 5 bases, J lost 11 bases, and 13 bases lay in between. Germline V gives CDR1 MNHEY, CDR2 SMNVEV (reference sequence). The CDR3 here is CASSPAGGDVLTF. The CDR3 region has the DNA TGTGCCAGCAGTCCCGCAGGAGGTGACGTCCTGACTTTC.

This clone was seen a single time. CDR3 in DNA: TGTGCCAGCAGCAAATGGGGACAGAAACCCTACCGGGAGCAGTACTTC. It translates to CASSKWGQKPYREQYF. This chain joins TRBV21-1 and TRBJ2-7; the table calls TRBD1, which could not be checked here. TRBV21-1 constitutes a pseudogene. There are 16 residues in the CDR3.

The CDR3 spells CASSQTAGVEVKNIQYF. The DNA for the CDR3 is TGCGCCAGCAGCCAAACAGCGGGAGTGGAGGTCAAAAACATTCAGTACTTC. This chain links TRBV4-3 with TRBJ2-4, with 8 bases aligning to TRBD2. The CDR3 extends over 17 amino acids. The germline CDR1 and CDR2 sequences are LGHNA and YSLEER. V shed 2 bases, J shed 3 bases, and the junction held 9 bases outside the gene matches.

The chain joins TRBV27 to TRBJ1-4, with 7 positions matching TRBD1. The CDR3 consists of 16 residues. The V segment lost 6 bases and the J segment 3 bases; nucleotides outside the gene matches: 10. Looked up from germline, CDR1 is MNHEY and CDR2 is SMNVEV (reference sequence). The CDR3 DNA reads TGTGCCAGCAGATGGGACAGACGCACGGCTAATGAAAAACTGTTTTTT. This translates into CASRWDRRTANEKLFF. The variable domain in full, completed from reference TRBV27 and TRBJ1-4, reads EAQVTQNPRYLITVTGKKLTVTCSQNMNHEYMSWYRQDPGLGLRQIYYSMNVEVTDKGDVPEGYKVSRKEKRNFPLILESPSPNQTSLYFCASRWDRRTANEKLFFGSGTQLSVL.

The J gene is TRBJ2-7, the V gene TRBV19, with 7 positions matching TRBD1. Losses at the gene ends were 3 bases for V and 11 bases for J; bases not matched to a gene: 10. CDR3 size: 13 residues. The germline gives CDR1 LNHDA, CDR2 SQIVND (reference sequence). Written as DNA, the CDR3 is TGTGCCAGTAGTATTCGGTTTGTAGGGGGCAAGTACTTC. Amino acids: CASSIRFVGGKYF. The variable domain in full, with the rest retrieved from reference TRBV19 and TRBJ2-7, is DGGITQSPKYLFRKEGQNVTLSCEQNLNHDAMYWYRQDPGQGLRLIYYSQIVNDFQKGDIAEGYSVSREKKESFPLTVTSAQKNPTAFYLCASSIRFVGGKYFGPGTRLTVT.

The chain uses TRBV15 and TRBJ2-5, with D maybe TRBD1 (6 bases). Germline CDR1 is LNHNV and CDR2 is YYDKDF (reference sequence). This CDR3 is built from 15 residues. Trimming shortened V by 3 bases and J by 3 bases, and 14 bases separated the two germline ends. Written as DNA, the CDR3 is TGTGCCACCAGCAGTTTCTTAGGACAGAAAGAGACCCAGTACTTC. Amino acids: CATSSFLGQKETQYF.

The rearrangement joins TRBV5-1 to TRBJ2-7, with a tentative D call TRBD1 (6 bases). Looked up from germline, CDR1 is SGHRS and CDR2 is YFSETQ. Trimming stripped 4 bases from V and 7 bases from J, with 21 bases between. The CDR3 contains 15 residues. In nucleotides, the CDR3 is TGCGCCAGCAGCCTTCCCGCAGGGGCGTCAGGAGAGCAGTACTTC. Its translation: CASSLPAGASGEQYF.

The gene calls are TRBV5-1 and TRBJ2-3; TRBD2 might be the D (5 bases). CDR1 and CDR2 (germline): SGHRS, YFSETQ. The length of the CDR3 is 15 residues. The V and J ends lost 0 bases and 0 bases respectively, with 8 bases between them. CDR3 loop: CASSLAAASTDTQYF. As DNA, the CDR3 is TGCGCCAGCAGCTTGGCAGCGGCTAGCACAGATACGCAGTATTTT.

The V and J genes are TRBV7-9 and TRBJ2-2; 11 bases are shared with TRBD2. This CDR3 is built from 16 residues. V shed 6 bases, J shed 3 bases, and the junction held 6 bases outside the gene matches. Looked up from germline, CDR1 is SEHNR and CDR2 is FQNEAQ (reference sequence). The CDR3 protein is CASRLTSGGHTGELFF. As DNA, the CDR3 is TGTGCCAGCAGACTTACTAGCGGGGGACACACCGGGGAGCTGTTTTTT.

V gene TRBV18 combines with J gene TRBJ2-4; 9 nucleotides line up with TRBD2. The V gene's germline CDR1 is KGHSH and CDR2 LQKENI. The CDR3 is made up of 18 amino acids. V trimming: 3 bases; J trimming: 0 bases; junction bases outside the gene matches: 9. DNA of the CDR3: TGTGCCAGCTCACCGAGTCTAGCGGGAAGGGGAGCCAAAAACATTCAGTACTTC. Its translation is CASSPSLAGRGAKNIQYF.

V usage is TRBV13 and J usage is TRBJ2-7; D is unresolved. Between the trimmed V and J ends, which lost 5 bases and 6 bases, there was a span of 11 bases. The CDR3 length is 12 residues. CDR1 PRHDT and CDR2 FYEKMQ come from the germline V gene (reference sequence). CDR3 sequence (DNA): TGTGCCAGCAGCAATTATAACGGCGAGCAGTACTTC. This codes for CASSNYNGEQYF.

This rearrangement joins TRBV19 to TRBJ1-2, with a possible D match to TRBD1 (6 bases). Germline assignment: CDR1 LNHDA and CDR2 SQIVND (reference sequence). The CDR3 sequence is 14 residues long. The V gene lost 7 bases and the J gene lost 5 bases, with 17 bases spanning the gap. In DNA, the CDR3 is TGTGCCAGTACTCATGCAGGGGCTTTGTATGGCTACACCTTC. Its translation is CASTHAGALYGYTF.

V and J are TRBV28 and TRBJ2-7; the D gene is possibly TRBD2 (5 bases). Germline assignment: CDR1 MDHEN and CDR2 SYDVKM. The CDR3 has 12 amino acids. The V end lost 5 bases, the J end lost 3 bases, and 8 bases lay between the germline ends. CDR3 residues: CASSGSRYEQYF. As DNA, the CDR3 is TGTGCCAGCAGTGGGAGCCGCTACGAGCAGTACTTC.

The chain carries TRBV27 and TRBJ2-2; 10 nucleotides match TRBD2. Losses at the gene ends were 3 bases for V and 6 bases for J; bases not matched to a gene: 4. The germline V gene has CDR1 MNHEY and CDR2 SMNVEV (reference sequence). The CDR3 runs to 15 residues. Written as DNA, the CDR3 is TGTGCCAGCAGTTTCCAAGCGGGAGGGTCCGGGGAGCTGTTTTTT. As protein: CASSFQAGGSGELFF.

The CDR3 nucleotides are TGTGCCAGCAGCCCCAAAGGTGGGCCCTACGAGCAGTACTTC. Its translation: CASSPKGGPYEQYF. The rearrangement links TRBV7-3 to TRBJ2-7; D remains unclear. Trimming cost V 5 bases and J 2 bases, with 13 bases left between them. The V gene's germline CDR1 is SGHTA and CDR2 FQGTGA. This CDR3 has 14 amino acids.

This sequence joins TRBV6-5 and TRBJ2-3, with D tentatively TRBD2 (5 bases). CDR1 is MNHEY and CDR2 is SVGAGI in the germline V gene. Trimming took off 0 bases at V and 3 bases at J, with 13 bases between the two ends. This CDR3 has 16 amino acids. Written as DNA, the CDR3 is TGTGCCAGCAGTTACTCGGCGGGCGACCGGACAGATACGCAGTATTTT. This gives the protein CASSYSAGDRTDTQYF.

This clone occurred a few times. The rearrangement joins TRBV6-1 to TRBJ1-1; D uncertain. Looked up from germline, CDR1 is MNHNS and CDR2 is SASEGT. The V and J ends lost 7 bases and 6 bases respectively, with 15 bases between them. The CDR3 spans 13 residues. For the CDR3, the DNA is TGTGCCAGCAAGCGGTCGGGTGGCGCTGAAGCTTTCTTT. This gives the protein CASKRSGGAEAFF.